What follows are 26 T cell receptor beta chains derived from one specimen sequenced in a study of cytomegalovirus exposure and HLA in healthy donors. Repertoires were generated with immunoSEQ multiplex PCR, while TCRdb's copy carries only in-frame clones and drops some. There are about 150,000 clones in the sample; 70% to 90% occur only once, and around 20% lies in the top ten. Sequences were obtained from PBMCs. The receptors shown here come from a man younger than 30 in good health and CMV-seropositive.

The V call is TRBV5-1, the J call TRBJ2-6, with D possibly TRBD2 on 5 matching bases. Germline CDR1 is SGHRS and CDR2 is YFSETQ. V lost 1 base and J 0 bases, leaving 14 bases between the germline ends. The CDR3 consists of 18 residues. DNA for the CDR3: TGCGCCAGCAGCTTGACCGGGATGGAACCCTCTGGGGCCAACGTCCTGACTTTC. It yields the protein CASSLTGMEPSGANVLTF. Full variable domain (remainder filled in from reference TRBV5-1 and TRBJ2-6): KAGVTQTPRYLIKTRGQQVTLSCSPISGHRSVSWYQQTPGQGLQFLFEYFSETQRNKGNFPGRFSGRQFSNSRSEMNVSTLELGDSALYLCASSLTGMEPSGANVLTFGAGSRLTVL.

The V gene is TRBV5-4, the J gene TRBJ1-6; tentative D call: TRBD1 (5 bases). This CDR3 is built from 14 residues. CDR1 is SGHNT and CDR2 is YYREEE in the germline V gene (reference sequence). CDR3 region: CGYSGGNYNSPLHF. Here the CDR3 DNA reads TGTGGCTATAGTGGGGGGAACTATAATTCACCCCTCCACTTT. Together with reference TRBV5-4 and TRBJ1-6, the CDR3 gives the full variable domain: ETGVTQSPTHLIKTRGQQVTLRCSSQSGHNTVSWYQQALGQGPQFIFQYYREEENGRGNFPPRFSGLQFPNYSSELNVNALELDDSALYLCGYSGGNYNSPLHFGNGTRLTVT.

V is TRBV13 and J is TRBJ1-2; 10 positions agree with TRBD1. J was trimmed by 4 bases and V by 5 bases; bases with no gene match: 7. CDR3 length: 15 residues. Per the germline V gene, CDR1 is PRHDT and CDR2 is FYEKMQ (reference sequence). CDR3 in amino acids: CASSTDRGRGYGYTF. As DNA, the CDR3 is TGTGCCAGCAGCACAGACAGGGGGCGCGGCTATGGCTACACCTTC.

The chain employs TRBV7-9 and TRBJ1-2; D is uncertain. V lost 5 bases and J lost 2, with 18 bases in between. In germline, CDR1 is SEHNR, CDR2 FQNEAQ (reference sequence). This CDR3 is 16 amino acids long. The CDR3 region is CASSQASTGKNYGYTF. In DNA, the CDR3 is TGTGCCAGCAGCCAGGCGTCCACGGGGAAGAACTATGGCTACACCTTC.

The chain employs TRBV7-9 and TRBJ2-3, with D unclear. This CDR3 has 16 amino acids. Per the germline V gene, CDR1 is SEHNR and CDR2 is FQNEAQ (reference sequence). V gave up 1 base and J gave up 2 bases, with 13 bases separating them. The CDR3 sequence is CASSLGFGGDTDTQYF. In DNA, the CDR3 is TGTGCCAGCAGCTTAGGTTTTGGCGGAGACACAGATACGCAGTATTTT.

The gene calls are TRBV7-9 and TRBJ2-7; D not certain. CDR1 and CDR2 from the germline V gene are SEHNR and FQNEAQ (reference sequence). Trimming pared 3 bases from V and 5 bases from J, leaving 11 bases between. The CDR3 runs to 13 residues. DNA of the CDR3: TGTGCCAGCAGCTTGGGCCGACAAGACGAGCAGTACTTC. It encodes CASSLGRQDEQYF.

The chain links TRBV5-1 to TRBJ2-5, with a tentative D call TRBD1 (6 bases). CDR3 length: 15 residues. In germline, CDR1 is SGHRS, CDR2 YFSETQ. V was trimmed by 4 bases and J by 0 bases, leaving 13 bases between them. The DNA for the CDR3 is TGCGCCAGCAGCATTTCGTCAGGGGACCAAGAGACCCAGTACTTC. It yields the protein CASSISSGDQETQYF.

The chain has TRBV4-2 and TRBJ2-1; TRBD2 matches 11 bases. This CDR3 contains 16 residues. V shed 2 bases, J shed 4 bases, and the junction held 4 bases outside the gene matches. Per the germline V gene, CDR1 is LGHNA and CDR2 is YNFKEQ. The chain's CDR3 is CASSQFLAGGYNEQFF. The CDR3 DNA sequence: TGTGCCAGCAGCCAATTTCTAGCGGGAGGATACAATGAGCAGTTCTTC.

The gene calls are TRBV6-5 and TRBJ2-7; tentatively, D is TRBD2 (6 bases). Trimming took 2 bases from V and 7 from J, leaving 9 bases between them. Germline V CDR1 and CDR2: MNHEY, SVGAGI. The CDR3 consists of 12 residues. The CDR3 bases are TGTGCCAGCAGTTACGGGGCGGGGGAGCAGTACTTC. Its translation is CASSYGAGEQYF.

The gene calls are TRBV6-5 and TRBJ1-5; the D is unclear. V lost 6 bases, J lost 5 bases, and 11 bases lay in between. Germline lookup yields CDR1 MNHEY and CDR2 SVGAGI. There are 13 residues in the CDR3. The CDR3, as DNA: TGTGCCAGCAGGACCGGGAGAGATCAGCCCCAGCATTTT. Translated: CASRTGRDQPQHF.

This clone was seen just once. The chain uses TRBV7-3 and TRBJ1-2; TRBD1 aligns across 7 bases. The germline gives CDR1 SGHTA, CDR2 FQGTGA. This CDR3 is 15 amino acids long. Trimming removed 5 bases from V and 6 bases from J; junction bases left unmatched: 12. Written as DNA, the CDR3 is TGTGCCAGCAGCAGAACCCCGGGACAGCGACATGGCTACACCTTC. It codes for CASSRTPGQRHGYTF.

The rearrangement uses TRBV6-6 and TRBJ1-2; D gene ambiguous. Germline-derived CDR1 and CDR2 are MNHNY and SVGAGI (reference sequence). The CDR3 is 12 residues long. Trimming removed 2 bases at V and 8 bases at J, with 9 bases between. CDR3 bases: TGTGCCAGCAGTTACGACCGGGAGGGCTACACCTTC. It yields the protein CASSYDREGYTF.

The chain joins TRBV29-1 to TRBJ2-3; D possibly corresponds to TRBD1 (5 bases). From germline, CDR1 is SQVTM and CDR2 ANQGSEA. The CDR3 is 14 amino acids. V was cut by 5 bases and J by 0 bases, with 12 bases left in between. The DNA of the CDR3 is TGCAGCGTTCTCCAGGGCGCTAGCACAGATACGCAGTATTTT. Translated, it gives CSVLQGASTDTQYF.

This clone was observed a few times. The CDR3 loop is CASSPRVVVGEQYF. Here the CDR3 DNA reads TGTGCCAGCAGCCCCAGGGTAGTAGTGGGGGAGCAGTACTTC. The chain recombines TRBV6-6 with TRBJ2-7; TRBD1 is a possible D gene (5 bases). The CDR3 length is 14 residues. Trimming removed 6 bases at V and 7 bases at J, with 19 bases between. Per germline, CDR1 MNHNY and CDR2 SVGAGI (reference sequence).

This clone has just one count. The CDR3 DNA reads as TGCGCCAGCAGCCAAGAGGGGGGGGCCAGGCACGAGCAGTACTTC. Translating it yields CASSQEGGARHEQYF. The chain is built from TRBV4-3 and TRBJ2-7, with TRBD2 as a possible D gene (7 bases). This CDR3 has 15 residues. V lost 0 bases, J lost 5 bases, and 14 bases lay in between. Germline lookup yields CDR1 LGHNA and CDR2 YSLEER.

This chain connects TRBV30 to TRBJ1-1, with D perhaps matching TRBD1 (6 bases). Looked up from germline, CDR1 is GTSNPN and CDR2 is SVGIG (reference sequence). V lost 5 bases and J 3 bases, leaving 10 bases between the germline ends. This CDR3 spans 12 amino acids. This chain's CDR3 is CAWGPGDTEAFF. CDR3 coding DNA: TGTGCCTGGGGACCAGGGGACACTGAAGCTTTCTTT.

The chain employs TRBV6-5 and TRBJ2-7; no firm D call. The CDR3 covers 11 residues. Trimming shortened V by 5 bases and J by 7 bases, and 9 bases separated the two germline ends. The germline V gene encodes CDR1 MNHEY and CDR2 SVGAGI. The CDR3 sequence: CASSRAREQYF. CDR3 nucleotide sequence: TGTGCCAGCAGTCGAGCCCGGGAGCAGTACTTC.

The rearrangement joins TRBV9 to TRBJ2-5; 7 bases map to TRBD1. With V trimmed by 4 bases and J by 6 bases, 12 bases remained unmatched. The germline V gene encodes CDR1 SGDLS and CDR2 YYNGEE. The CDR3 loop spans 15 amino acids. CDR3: CASSSQGNSKKTQYF. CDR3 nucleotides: TGTGCCAGCAGCTCACAGGGGAACTCAAAGAAGACCCAGTACTTC.

The DNA for the CDR3 is TGTGCCTGGAGCCTTACCCACAGCTACGAGCAGTACTTC. Encoded protein: CAWSLTHSYEQYF. This chain uses TRBV30 with TRBJ2-7; the D is unclear. This CDR3 is built from 13 residues. V lost 3 bases and J 3 bases, leaving 12 bases between the germline ends. Germline values: CDR1 GTSNPN, CDR2 SVGIG (reference sequence).

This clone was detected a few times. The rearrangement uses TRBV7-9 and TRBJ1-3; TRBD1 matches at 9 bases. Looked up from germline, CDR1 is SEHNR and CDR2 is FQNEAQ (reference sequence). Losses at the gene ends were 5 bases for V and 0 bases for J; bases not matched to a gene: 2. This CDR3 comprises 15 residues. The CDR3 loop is CASSKTGGSGNTIYF. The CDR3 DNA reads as TGTGCCAGCAGCAAGACAGGGGGCTCTGGAAACACCATATATTTT.

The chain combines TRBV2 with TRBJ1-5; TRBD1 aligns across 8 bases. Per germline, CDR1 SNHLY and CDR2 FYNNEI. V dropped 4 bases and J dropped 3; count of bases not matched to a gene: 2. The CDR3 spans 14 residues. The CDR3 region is CASSGTGNNQPQHF. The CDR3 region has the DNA TGTGCCAGCAGTGGGACAGGGAACAATCAGCCCCAGCATTTT. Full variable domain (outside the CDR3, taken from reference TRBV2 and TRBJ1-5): EPEVTQTPSHQVTQMGQEVILRCVPISNHLYFYWYRQILGQKVEFLVSFYNNEISEKSEIFDDQFSVERPDGSNFTLKIRSTKLEDSAMYFCASSGTGNNQPQHFGDGTRLSIL.

The CDR3 sequence: CASSAGDRGTTGELFF. The CDR3 DNA reads TGTGCCAGCAGTGCCGGGGACAGGGGTACGACCGGGGAGCTGTTTTTT. This chain links TRBV6-1 with TRBJ2-2, with 10 nucleotides matching TRBD1. The junction had 7 bases not matched to a gene; V was cut back by 4 bases and J by 5 bases. The CDR3 runs to 16 residues. In germline, CDR1 is MNHNS, CDR2 SASEGT.

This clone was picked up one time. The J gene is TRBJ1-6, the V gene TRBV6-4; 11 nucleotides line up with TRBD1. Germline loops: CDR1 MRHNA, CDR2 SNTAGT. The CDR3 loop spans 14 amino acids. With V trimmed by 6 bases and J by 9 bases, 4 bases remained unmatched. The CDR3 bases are TGTGCCAGCAGCCGGGACAGGGGGAGTTCACCCCTCCACTTT. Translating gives CASSRDRGSSPLHF.

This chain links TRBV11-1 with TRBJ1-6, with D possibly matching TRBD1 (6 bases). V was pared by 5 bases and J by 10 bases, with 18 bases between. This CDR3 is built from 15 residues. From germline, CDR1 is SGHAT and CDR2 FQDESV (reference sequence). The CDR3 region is CASSASGTRGSPLHF. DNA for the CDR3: TGTGCCAGCAGCGCCTCCGGGACAAGGGGATCACCCCTCCACTTT.

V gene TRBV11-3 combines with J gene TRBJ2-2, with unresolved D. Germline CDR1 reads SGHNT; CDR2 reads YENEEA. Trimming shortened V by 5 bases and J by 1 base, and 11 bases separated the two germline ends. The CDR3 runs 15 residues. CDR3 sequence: CASSPSRGNTGELFF. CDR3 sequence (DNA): TGTGCCAGCAGCCCGTCGCGAGGGAACACCGGGGAGCTGTTTTTT.

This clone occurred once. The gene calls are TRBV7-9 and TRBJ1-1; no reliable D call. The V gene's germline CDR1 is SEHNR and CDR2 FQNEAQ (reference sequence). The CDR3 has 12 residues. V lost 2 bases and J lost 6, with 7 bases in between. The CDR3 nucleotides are TGTGCCAGCAGCTTACCTAGCCCTGAAGCTTTCTTT. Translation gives CASSLPSPEAFF.